These T cell receptor beta chains were read from a single sample in a study of cytomegalovirus exposure and HLA in healthy donors. Clones were read by immunoSEQ multiplex PCR, and TCRdb kept only the in-frame ones, dropping some. The sample contains some 150,000 clones, around 80% of which appear only once. The sequenced sample consisted of PBMCs. These receptor sequences come from a woman aged 45-65 years in good health and CMV-seronegative. The CDR3 runs from the conserved cysteine through the conserved F or W. D genes are given only for firm matches. Rows may omit the clone size; those that give it use once, few, many or a size class.

d_call | j_call | clone_size | v_call | cdr3_nt | cdr3_aa
NA | TRBJ1-2 | NA | TRBV2 | TGTGCCAGCAGTGAAGCGCGGGGGCAGGGTGGCTACACCTTC | CASSEARGQGGYTF
NA | TRBJ2-7 | NA | TRBV11-2 | TGTGCCAGCAGCCGTACGGGGTTAGACGAGCAGTACTTC | CASSRTGLDEQYF
NA | TRBJ1-6 | few | TRBV7-8 | TGTGCCAGCAGCTCGGGGGTGGCAGCAAATTCACCCCTCCACTTT | CASSSGVAANSPLHF
NA | TRBJ2-5 | NA | TRBV7-9 | TGTTCCAGCAGCTTATGGGAGGCGGGCCAAGAGACCCAGTACTTC | CSSSLWEAGQETQYF
NA | TRBJ2-3 | NA | TRBV7-7 | TGTGCCAGCAGCGTGGGGCTTCAGGATACGCAGTATTTT | CASSVGLQDTQYF
NA | TRBJ2-7 | NA | TRBV7-8 | TGTGCCAGCAGCCCCCGACTAGCCTACGAGCAGTACTTC | CASSPRLAYEQYF
TRBD1 | TRBJ2-1 | NA | TRBV7-3 | TGTGCCAGCAGCTTGACAGGGGGCCAAGGAAACAATGAGCAGTTCTTC | CASSLTGGQGNNEQFF
NA | TRBJ1-5 | NA | TRBV4-1 | TGCGCCAGCAGCCAAGAAAGGGGCTTGAGCAATCAGCCCCAGCATTTT | CASSQERGLSNQPQHF
TRBD1 | TRBJ2-1 | NA | TRBV18 | TGTGCCAGCTCGACCCCCCGGGACAGGGTCCATGAGCAGTTCTTC | CASSTPRDRVHEQFF
NA | TRBJ2-7 | NA | TRBV5-4 | TGTGCCAGCAGCTTGGCGGGGACTCTAGCATACGAGCAGTACTTC | CASSLAGTLAYEQYF
TRBD1 | TRBJ2-7 | NA | TRBV7-8 | TGTGCCAGCAGCAACTGGGACAGGGGGAGGGAGCAGTACTTC | CASSNWDRGREQYF
NA | TRBJ1-2 | NA | TRBV7-2 | TGTGCCAGCAGAGAGAGCCGCCTAGCTAACTATGGCTACACCTTC | CASRESRLANYGYTF
TRBD2 | TRBJ2-5 | once | TRBV6-6 | TGTGCCAGCACCTCTCGGGGGGAGGGCTCGAAGACCCAGTACTTC | CASTSRGEGSKTQYF
NA | TRBJ2-7 | NA | TRBV6-5 | TGTGCCACCCAAAGAGGGGGGGTAAACTACGAGCAGTACTTC | CATQRGGVNYEQYF
NA | TRBJ1-6 | NA | TRBV9 | TGTGCCAGCAGTGTTACTCCCCAGGGAAGTAATTCACCCCTCCACTTT | CASSVTPQGSNSPLHF